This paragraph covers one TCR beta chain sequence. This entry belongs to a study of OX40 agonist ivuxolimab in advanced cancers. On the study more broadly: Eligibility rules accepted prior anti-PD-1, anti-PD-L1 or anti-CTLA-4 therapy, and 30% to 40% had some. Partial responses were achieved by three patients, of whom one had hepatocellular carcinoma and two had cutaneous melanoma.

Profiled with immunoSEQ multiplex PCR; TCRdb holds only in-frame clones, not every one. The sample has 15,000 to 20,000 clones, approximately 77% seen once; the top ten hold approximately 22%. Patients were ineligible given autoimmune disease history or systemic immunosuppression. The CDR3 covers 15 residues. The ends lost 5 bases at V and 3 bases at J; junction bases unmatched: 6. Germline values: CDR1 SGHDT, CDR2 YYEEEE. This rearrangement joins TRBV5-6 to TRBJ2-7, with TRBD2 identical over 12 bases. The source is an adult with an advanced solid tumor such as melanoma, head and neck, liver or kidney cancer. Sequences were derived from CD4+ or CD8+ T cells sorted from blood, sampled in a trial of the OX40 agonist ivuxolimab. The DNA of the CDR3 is TGTGCCAGCAGGCCTCTAGCGGGGGGGCACTACGAGCAGTACTTC. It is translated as CASRPLAGGHYEQYF.